This T cell receptor beta chain appears in the sequencing data of a study of cytomegalovirus exposure and HLA in healthy donors. Points from the study as a whole: Accurate prediction of most subjects' HLA-A and HLA-B alleles from TCR beta sequences was reported.

Comment on this clone: Antigen: not known.

The germline V gene encodes CDR1 SQVTM and CDR2 ANQGSEA. This CDR3 region has 16 residues. Trimming removed 0 bases from V and 4 bases from J; junction bases left unmatched: 8. 60 Vbeta and 13 Jbeta primers were used in PCR. Method: immunoSEQ multiplex PCR; TCRdb's copy keeps in-frame clones and lacks some. This table has about 130,000 clones, 74% appearing once. This chain joins TRBV29-1 and TRBJ2-3; 9 bases align to TRBD2. This clonotype originated in a woman aged 45-65 years in good health and CMV-seropositive. Sequenced: PBMCs. CDR3 coding DNA: TGCAGCGTTGAAGATTTCGGGCGGGGGGGATCAGATACGCAGTATTTT. This codes for CSVEDFGRGGSDTQYF.